The text below deals with one TCR beta chain. Its matching antigen is unknown. The repertoire was sequenced with immunoSEQ multiplex PCR; TCRdb's copy has only in-frame clones and lacks some. The profile shows about 180,000 clones, around nine tenths of them singletons. The data are from a study of Ad26.COV2.S vaccination and SARS-CoV-2 variants. Findings and caveats of the study: Breadth of non-spike TCRs did not differ between vaccinees and placebo recipients. Possible underestimation of total T cell responses by the TCR breadth and depth analyses was noted. There was reportedly substantial breadth in spike-specific CD8+ and CD4+ T cell responses after vaccination. Higher spike-specific TCR breadth was found in vaccine recipients than in placebo recipients.

Germline V gives CDR1 SQVTM, CDR2 ANQGSEA. The V gene end was trimmed by 6 bases and the J gene end by 5 bases; junction bases not matched to a gene: 12. The CDR3 spans 14 residues. The sample was peripheral blood, taken after recovery from COVID-19. The rearrangement joins TRBV29-1 to TRBJ1-2; TRBD1 matches 7 bases. This sequence was found in a human donor who had recovered from COVID-19. The CDR3 is CSVQGGQGPYGYTF. The CDR3 nucleotides are TGCAGCGTCCAGGGGGGGCAGGGACCTTATGGCTACACCTTC.